Described below is a single T cell receptor beta chain sequence and its context. Its matching antigen is unknown. The entry originates in a study of T-cell memory formation after mild COVID-19. Study-wide results and caveats: There were some responding clones in pre-infection memory, which suggested that cross-reactive memory had joined. Second-wave clones reaching peak frequency on day 37 lacked confirmed SARS-CoV-2 specificity.

Via MiXCR, TCRdb re-called the 5' RACE reads, giving one row per CDR3 protein. The table lists about 600,000 distinct CDR3 sequences, about 20% of them singletons. Material: PBMCs or a T cell subset sorted from them (not recorded which). The clonotype was recovered from an adult woman who had mild COVID-19 (a few samples of this study predate the infection). Cell type and time point are not known.

The CDR3 nucleotides read TGTGCCAGCAGCTTAGCGCTGGGACAGGGAGGGGGGGACGAGCAGTACTTC. As protein: CASSLALGQGGGDEQYF. This rearrangement joins TRBV7-6 to TRBJ2-7; 9 bases line up with TRBD1. Trimming cost V 0 bases and J 5 bases; bases outside gene matches: 11. CDR3 length equals 17 residues. CDR1 is SGHVS and CDR2 is FNYEAQ in the germline V gene.